This is a list of T cell receptor beta chains from one sample in a study of early T cells in non-severe SARS-CoV-2 infection. TCRdb re-called the 5' RACE reads with MiXCR, one entry per CDR3 protein. Of some 120,000 distinct CDR3 sequences listed, about 15% are singletons. Sequencing input: whole blood. These receptors all come from an adult who was a healthcare worker with PCR-confirmed SARS-CoV-2 infection or an uninfected control (not recorded which). Both conserved end residues are part of each CDR3. The D gene is left open where the match is weak. For some rows the clone size is stated as once, few or many, or as a class when expanded; others skip it.

NA TRBJ2-3 TRBV3-1 TRBD2 CASSSSGGQSDTQYF TGTGCCAGCAGTTCTAGCGGGGGGCAATCAGATACGCAGTATTTT
NA TRBJ1-6 TRBV3-1 NA CASSLGQYSPLHF TGTGCCAGCAGCCTTGGACAGTATTCACCCCTCCACTTT
few TRBJ2-3 TRBV4-1 NA CASSQGRARTSTDTQYF TGCGCCAGCAGCCAAGGTCGGGCGAGAACTAGCACAGATACGCAGTATTTT
few TRBJ2-3 TRBV7-3 TRBD2 CASRSTSASTDTQYF TGTGCCAGCAGGTCGACTAGCGCCAGCACAGATACGCAGTATTTT
NA TRBJ1-1 TRBV2 NA CASSESGNTEAFF TGTGCCAGCAGTGAATCAGGGAACACTGAAGCTTTCTTT
few TRBJ2-1 TRBV7-7 NA CASSRVAFSEQFF TGTGCCAGCAGCCGTGTGGCGTTCAGTGAGCAGTTCTTC
many TRBJ1-1 TRBV5-1 NA CASSPWTANTEAFF TGCGCCAGCAGCCCGTGGACAGCGAACACTGAAGCTTTCTTT
NA TRBJ1-2 TRBV7-9 TRBD1 CASSLATTGTKTF TGTGCCAGCAGCTTAGCAACGACAGGGACGAAGACCTTC
NA TRBJ2-7 TRBV13 NA CASSFEGAEQYF TGTGCCAGCAGCTTTGAGGGAGCCGAGCAGTACTTC
many TRBJ2-1 TRBV7-2 TRBD2 CASSLRVAGVVEQFF TGTGCCAGCAGCTTAAGGGTAGCGGGGGTTGTTGAGCAGTTCTTC
NA TRBJ1-3 TRBV2 NA CASSSWTSGNTIYF TGTGCCAGCAGTTCATGGACAAGTGGAAACACCATATATTTT
NA TRBJ2-2 TRBV11-2 NA CASSLSDSLRTGELFF TGTGCCAGCAGCTTATCGGACTCCCTTCGCACCGGGGAGCTGTTTTTT
many TRBJ2-1 TRBV20-1 TRBD2 CSATPPAGGYNEQFF TGCAGTGCTACCCCCCCGGCGGGGGGGTACAATGAGCAGTTCTTC
NA TRBJ2-1 TRBV29-1 NA CSAQNNEQFF TGCAGCGCCCAGAACAATGAGCAGTTCTTC
many TRBJ1-5 TRBV7-6 NA CASSISGGQPQHF TGTGCCAGCAGCATAAGTGGGGGTCAGCCCCAGCATTTT
NA TRBJ1-2 TRBV29-1 TRBD1 CSANEDRDYGYTF TGCAGCGCCAACGAGGACAGGGACTATGGCTACACCTTC
few TRBJ1-5 TRBV7-8 TRBD1 CASSLDRTGGNQPQHF TGTGCCAGCAGCTTAGATCGAACAGGGGGGAATCAGCCCCAGCATTTT
NA TRBJ2-2 TRBV6-1 NA CASSILTNTGELFF TGTGCCAGCAGTATCCTAACGAACACCGGGGAGCTGTTTTTT
few TRBJ1-3 TRBV7-2 TRBD1 CASSFAGTGSLHGTDSGNTIYF TGTGCCAGCAGCTTTGCCGGGACAGGGTCCCTTCATGGTACAGACTCTGGAAACACCATATATTTT
few TRBJ1-5 TRBV7-7 NA CASSLGGAEETNQPQHF TGTGCCAGCAGCTTAGGGGGAGCCGAAGAGACCAATCAGCCCCAGCATTTT
few TRBJ2-1 TRBV10-3 NA CAISAGGVHYNEQFF TGTGCCATCAGTGCAGGAGGGGTCCACTACAATGAGCAGTTCTTC
few TRBJ2-1 TRBV2 NA CASSERDFYNEQFF TGTGCCAGCAGTGAGCGGGACTTCTACAATGAGCAGTTCTTC
NA TRBJ1-5 TRBV7-3 NA CASSEGVGQPQHF TGTGCCAGCAGTGAGGGGGTAGGACAGCCCCAGCATTTT
few TRBJ1-1 TRBV18 NA CASLPRGAGHGGTEAFF TGTGCCAGCCTTCCTCGGGGGGCAGGGCACGGCGGCACTGAAGCTTTCTTT
NA TRBJ2-3 TRBV10-3 TRBD1 CAISGIPQGSSTDTQYF TGTGCCATCAGTGGCATTCCACAGGGGTCTAGCACAGATACGCAGTATTTT
NA TRBJ2-1 TRBV19 TRBD1 CASSIDPDRGRGTNEQFF TGTGCCAGTAGTATAGATCCCGACAGGGGTAGGGGGACGAATGAGCAGTTCTTC
few TRBJ1-1 TRBV11-2 NA CASSFLRKNTEAFF TGTGCCAGCAGCTTTCTTCGAAAGAACACTGAAGCTTTCTTT
few TRBJ2-1 TRBV7-3 TRBD2 CASGGVRNEQFF TGTGCCAGCGGGGGGGTTCGCAATGAGCAGTTCTTC
NA TRBJ2-1 TRBV20-1 TRBD2 CSARDLAGGSYNEQFF TGCAGTGCTAGGGATCTAGCGGGGGGGAGCTACAATGAGCAGTTCTTC
NA TRBJ1-1 TRBV12-3/TRBV12-4 NA CASKPSEGTPMANTEAFF TGTGCCAGCAAGCCCTCCGAAGGAACCCCTATGGCGAACACTGAAGCTTTCTTT
few TRBJ1-4 TRBV27 NA CASSLFVRGLTPEKLFF TGTGCCAGCAGTTTATTCGTTCGGGGGCTCACCCCCGAAAAACTGTTTTTT
NA TRBJ2-3 TRBV24-1 NA CATSGPTGSSSTDTQYF TGTGCCACCAGTGGTCCGACAGGAAGCTCTAGCACAGATACGCAGTATTTT
many TRBJ2-6 TRBV20-1 TRBD1 CSARTGAGAGANVLTF TGCAGTGCTCGGACAGGGGCTGGTGCTGGGGCCAACGTCCTGACTTTC
NA TRBJ2-3 TRBV4-1 NA CASSQDPQWEALRDTQYF TGCGCCAGCAGCCAAGATCCTCAGTGGGAGGCGCTCCGGGATACGCAGTATTTT
once TRBJ1-1 TRBV3-1 NA CASSQGGPMNTEAFF TGTGCCAGCAGCCAAGGCGGGCCCATGAACACTGAAGCTTTCTTT
NA TRBJ1-2 TRBV19 NA CASADLLGYGYTF TGTGCCTCAGCGGACCTCTTAGGATATGGCTACACCTTC
few TRBJ1-2 TRBV3-1 NA CASSQDRAEGYTF TGTGCCAGCAGCCAAGATCGGGCAGAGGGCTACACCTTC
NA TRBJ2-1 TRBV6-1 NA CASSGGWGQGEQFF TGTGCCAGCAGTGGGGGTTGGGGGCAAGGTGAGCAGTTCTTC
many TRBJ2-2 TRBV11-2 NA CASSLGGTGELFF TGTGCCAGCAGCCTTGGGGGCACCGGGGAGCTGTTTTTT
NA TRBJ2-7 TRBV7-9 TRBD1 CASSLGQRIYEQYF TGTGCCAGCAGCTTGGGACAGAGAATCTACGAGCAGTACTTC
many TRBJ2-2 TRBV5-1 TRBD1 CASSLRQGRTGELFF TGCGCCAGCAGCTTAAGACAGGGGCGCACCGGGGAGCTGTTTTTT